These 3 T cell receptor beta chains came from one sample sequenced in a study of blood T cells in healthy people across ages. Combining a sample-barcoded 5' primer with a J-beta primer mix, a second PCR ran for roughly 7 to 12 cycles. Each CDR3 protein gets one entry after TCRdb re-called the 5' RACE reads with MiXCR. The sample records more than 650,000 distinct CDR3 sequences, 22% being singletons. Material for sequencing was blood. The origin of the receptors is a man between 65 and 85 years old in good health.

The chain employs TRBV4-1 and TRBJ2-7, with unresolved D. V lost 1 base, J lost 2 bases, and 9 bases lay in between. The CDR3 has 14 residues. CDR1 and CDR2 (germline): MGHRA, YSYEKL. CDR3 sequence reads: CASSQAVRTYEQYF. The CDR3 bases are TGCGCCAGCAGCCAAGCGGTGAGGACCTACGAGCAGTACTTC.

This rearrangement joins TRBV11-2 to TRBJ2-1; 8 bases map to TRBD2. V was pared by 0 bases and J by 5 bases, with 3 bases of the junction left unmatched. This CDR3 is built from 15 residues. Germline CDR1 is SGHAT and CDR2 is FQNNGV. The CDR3 DNA reads as TGTGCCAGCAGCTTAGAGGTAGCGGGGCACAATGAGCAGTTCTTC. It translates to CASSLEVAGHNEQFF.

This clonotype was seen only a few times. The gene calls are TRBV2 and TRBJ2-7; 7 positions agree with TRBD1. The germline V gene encodes CDR1 SNHLY and CDR2 FYNNEI. The CDR3 runs 15 residues. V was pared by 2 bases and J by 4 bases, with 8 bases of the junction left unmatched. CDR3: CASSEQGVSWYEQYF. CDR3 coding DNA: TGTGCCAGCAGTGAACAGGGGGTATCGTGGTACGAGCAGTACTTC.